The clone carrying this T cell receptor (beta chain) came up once. MiXCR, run by TCRdb on the RT-PCR reads, gives a single entry per CDR3 protein. The sample includes some 230,000 distinct CDR3 sequences, roughly 13% of them seen just once. This record belongs to a study of patients and donors after allogeneic stem cell transplantation. This CDR3 has 15 amino acids. Germline trimming cut 1 base from V and 7 bases from J; bases unmatched to any gene: 7. Looked up from germline, CDR1 is SGHVS and CDR2 is FNYEAQ. This clonotype was sampled from a human donor who was either an allogeneic HSCT recipient or a stem cell or donor lymphocyte infusion donor (not recorded which). It is not recorded whose cells these are; they may come from a transplant donor. The sample was blood, either unsorted or a sorted T cell fraction (not recorded which). The chain is built from TRBV7-6 and TRBJ2-1, with 7 bases identical to TRBD2. The CDR3 sequence: CASSLGGGGGNEQFF. The CDR3 region has the DNA TGTGCCAGCAGCTTAGGCGGGGGAGGAGGAAATGAGCAGTTCTTC.